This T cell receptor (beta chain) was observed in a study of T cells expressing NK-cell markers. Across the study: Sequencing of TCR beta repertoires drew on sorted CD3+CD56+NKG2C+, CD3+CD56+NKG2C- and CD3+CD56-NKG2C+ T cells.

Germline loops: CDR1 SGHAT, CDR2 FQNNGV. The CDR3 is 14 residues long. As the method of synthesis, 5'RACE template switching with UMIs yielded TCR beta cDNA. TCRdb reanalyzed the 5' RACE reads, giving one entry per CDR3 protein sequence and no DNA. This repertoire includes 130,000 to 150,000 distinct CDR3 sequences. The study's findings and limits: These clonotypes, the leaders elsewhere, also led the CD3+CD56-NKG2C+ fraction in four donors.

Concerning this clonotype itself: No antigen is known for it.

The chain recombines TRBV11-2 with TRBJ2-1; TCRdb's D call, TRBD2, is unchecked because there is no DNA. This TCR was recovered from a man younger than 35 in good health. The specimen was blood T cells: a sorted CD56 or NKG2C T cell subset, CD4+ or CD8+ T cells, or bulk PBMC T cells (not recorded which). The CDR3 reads CASSSGTGYNEQFF.